A single T cell receptor beta chain is shown here with its context. No antigen is known for it. The CDR3 totals 14 residues. Germline CDR1 MNHNY, CDR2 SVGAGI (reference sequence). After removal of 6 bases from V and 4 bases from J, the junction contained 7 bases not matched to a gene. This sample is part of a study of cytomegalovirus exposure and HLA in healthy donors. In the study overall: Approximately 85 million unique TCRs from HLA-typed donors were held in an early data release.

Study-wide results and caveats: The authors listed 164 TCR beta chains as cytomegalovirus-associated. TRBV6-2, TRBV6-3 and some other V segments were excluded as indistinguishable.

Primers included in the PCR were 60 Vbeta and 13 Jbeta primers. Libraries were prepared by immunoSEQ multiplex PCR; TCRdb keeps only in-frame clonotypes and omits some of them. The sample holds 130,000 to 150,000 clones, roughly three quarters seen once. V and J are TRBV6-6 and TRBJ1-2; 8 positions agree with TRBD1. The receptor comes from a woman aged 35 to 49 in good health and CMV-seropositive. The sequencing input was PBMCs. The CDR3 sequence is CASSPDRAGYGYTF. CDR3 in DNA: TGTGCCAGCAGCCCGGACAGGGCTGGCTATGGCTACACCTTC.